This T cell receptor beta chain was recorded in a study of shared clonotypes between healthy human individuals. Germline V lookup: CDR1 GTSNPN, CDR2 SVGIG (reference sequence). There are 11 residues in the CDR3. The V and J ends lost 0 bases and 5 bases respectively, with 4 bases between them. In this sample, this clone turned up once. Sequencing on ten immunoSEQ deep assay plates was performed for unsorted PBMC DNA. The assay was immunoSEQ multiplex PCR, and TCRdb's table has in-frame clones only and misses some. The sample holds a few hundred thousand clones, roughly 78% seen once. The receptor comes from a woman in her thirties or forties in good health. Some clones in this sample may be carry-over from other donors' samples. The genes are TRBV30 and TRBJ1-2; no clear D gene. The sample taken for sequencing was PBMCs. The CDR3 nucleotides are TGTGCCTGGAGTGTGCCGTATGGCTACACCTTC. It is translated as CAWSVPYGYTF.